This T cell receptor beta chain was recorded in a study of blood T cell repertoires in COVID-19. The length of the CDR3 is 14 residues. The V and J ends lost 4 bases and 3 bases, in that order; junction bases with no gene match: 7. Per germline, CDR1 SGHRS and CDR2 YFSETQ. Measured with immunoSEQ multiplex PCR; TCRdb has only the in-frame clones, and not every one. This table has hundreds of thousands of clones, 85% to 90% appearing once. This clone was seen only once. In Seattle, patients joined the study during active infection and were tracked longitudinally. The specimen sequenced was peripheral blood. The V and J genes are TRBV5-1 and TRBJ2-7; 7 positions agree with TRBD1. This clonotype originated in a woman under 40 with COVID-19, enrolled during active disease. The CDR3 is CASSLTGTDYEQYF. The CDR3 DNA is TGCGCCAGCAGCCTGACCGGGACAGACTACGAGCAGTACTTC. Full variable domain (outside the CDR3, taken from reference TRBV5-1 and TRBJ2-7): KAGVTQTPRYLIKTRGQQVTLSCSPISGHRSVSWYQQTPGQGLQFLFEYFSETQRNKGNFPGRFSGRQFSNSRSEMNVSTLELGDSALYLCASSLTGTDYEQYFGPGTRLTVT.